This passage covers 27 T cell receptor beta chains from one sample sequenced in a study of cytomegalovirus exposure and HLA in healthy donors. Method: immunoSEQ multiplex PCR; TCRdb's copy keeps in-frame clones and lacks some. The table records 150,000 or so clones, 85% to 90% of them present only once. Sequences were obtained from PBMCs. The receptors derive from a woman in her twenties or thirties in good health and CMV-seropositive.

V and J are TRBV7-8 and TRBJ1-1; D perhaps matches TRBD1 (5 bases). The CDR3 contains 14 residues. From germline, CDR1 is SGHVS and CDR2 FQNEAQ. The ends were cut back, 4 bases at V and 0 bases at J, with 9 bases in the middle. The CDR3 reads CASSSQGMNTEAFF. CDR3 DNA: TGTGCCAGCAGCTCCCAGGGTATGAACACTGAAGCTTTCTTT.

The rearrangement links TRBV7-9 to TRBJ2-7; 12 positions agree with TRBD1. The CDR3 sequence is 16 residues long. After removal of 2 bases from V and 6 bases from J, the junction contained 8 bases not matched to a gene. Per germline, CDR1 SEHNR and CDR2 FQNEAQ (reference sequence). CDR3 DNA sequence: TGTGCCAGCAGCTTAAGTTACGGGACAGGGGGCTCCGAGCAGTACTTC. Its protein is CASSLSYGTGGSEQYF.

This chain joins TRBV7-8 and TRBJ1-2; 8 positions match TRBD1. Germline V gene data show CDR1 as SGHVS and CDR2 as FQNEAQ. This CDR3 region has 15 residues. V lost 4 bases, J lost 4 bases, and 8 bases stayed unmatched. CDR3 loop: CASSSQGALSYGYTF. CDR3 nucleotides: TGTGCCAGCAGCTCTCAGGGGGCGCTTAGCTATGGCTACACCTTC. Based on the CDR3 plus reference TRBV7-8 and TRBJ1-2, the full variable domain is GAGVSQSPRYKVAKRGQDVALRCDPISGHVSLFWYQQALGQGPEFLTYFQNEAQLDKSGLPSDRFFAERPEGSVSTLKIQRTQQEDSAVYLCASSSQGALSYGYTFGSGTRLTVV.

The table lists this clone with a count of one. Relative to the germline gene, one junction end is altered; a read error may explain this. Other DNA sequences within the sample encode an identical CDR3. V and J are TRBV6-1 and TRBJ2-7; 8 bases line up with TRBD1. The germline gives CDR1 MNHNS, CDR2 SASEGT. The length of the CDR3 is 14 residues. Written as DNA, the CDR3 is TGTGCCAGCATTAACAGGGGGGTCTCCTACGAGCAGTACTTT. This gives the protein CASINRGVSYEQYF.

This clone appeared once. This chain joins TRBV28 and TRBJ1-1; unclear D gene. Trimming took 2 bases from V and 1 from J, leaving 5 bases between them. The germline gives CDR1 MDHEN, CDR2 SYDVKM. The CDR3 has 13 residues. The CDR3 loop reads CASSLQENTEAFF. In nucleotides, the CDR3 is TGTGCCAGCAGTTTACAGGAGAACACTGAAGCTTTCTTT.

Written as DNA, the CDR3 is TGTGCCAGCAACCAAGGGCGGGCCACTAATGAAAAACTGTTTTTT. It translates to CASNQGRATNEKLFF. This chain links TRBV7-9 with TRBJ1-4; D ambiguous. The CDR3 loop spans 15 amino acids. Germline CDR1 is SEHNR and CDR2 is FQNEAQ (reference sequence). Trimming cost V 7 bases and J 2 bases, with 14 bases left between them.

Concerning this clone: One junction end disagrees with the germline gene, perhaps due to a read error. V and J are TRBV9 and TRBJ2-7; 8 nucleotides align to TRBD1. The length of the CDR3 is 13 residues. Germline CDR1 SGDLS, CDR2 YYNGEE. Written as DNA, the CDR3 is TGTGCCAGCAGCGTAGACCCCAGGGGGCCTAACAGATTC. It yields the protein CASSVDPRGPNRF.

The chain recombines TRBV2 with TRBJ2-1, with 9 bases matching TRBD2. The CDR3 runs to 15 residues. Germline V gives CDR1 SNHLY, CDR2 FYNNEI. J was trimmed by 4 bases and V by 2 bases; bases with no gene match: 3. CDR3 nucleotide sequence: TGTGCCAGCAGTGAAAAGGGACTAGCTTACAATGAGCAGTTCTTC. It translates to CASSEKGLAYNEQFF.

The V call is TRBV2, the J call TRBJ1-5; TRBD1 aligns across 9 bases. The germline CDR1 and CDR2 sequences are SNHLY and FYNNEI. Germline trimming cut 6 bases from V and 7 bases from J; bases unmatched to any gene: 4. This CDR3 comprises 13 residues. CDR3 in amino acids: CASSFGQGQPQHF. Written as DNA, the CDR3 is TGTGCCAGCAGCTTTGGACAGGGGCAGCCCCAGCATTTT.

With regard to this clone: One end of the junction varies from germline; a read error may be responsible. V gene TRBV23-1 combines with J gene TRBJ2-7; TRBD1 aligns across 8 bases. TRBV23-1 is reported as an ORF; its role is uncertain. The CDR3 runs to 12 residues. The CDR3 loop reads CASSQHGQGLKF. The CDR3 DNA follows: TGCGCCAGCAGTCAACACGGACAGGGATTAAAATTC.

V is TRBV19 and J is TRBJ1-1, with D perhaps matching TRBD1 (6 bases). The CDR3 is 15 residues long. The ends were cut back, 4 bases at V and 0 bases at J, with 12 bases in the middle. Per germline, CDR1 LNHDA and CDR2 SQIVND (reference sequence). CDR3 protein: CASSRRTALNTEAFF. The DNA of the CDR3 is TGTGCCAGTAGTAGAAGGACAGCATTGAACACTGAAGCTTTCTTT.

This chain links TRBV5-1 with TRBJ1-3; D may be TRBD1 (5 bases). Germline CDR1 reads SGHRS; CDR2 reads YFSETQ. This CDR3 is 14 amino acids long. The V end lost 5 bases, the J end lost 3 bases, and 12 bases lay between the germline ends. The CDR3 DNA reads TGCGCCAGCAGGGACAACCCGGGTGGAAACACCATATATTTT. It yields the protein CASRDNPGGNTIYF.

The chain has TRBV11-2 and TRBJ2-7; 8 bases line up with TRBD2. V shed 1 base and J 3 bases; nucleotides not matched to a gene: 8. The CDR3 is 16 residues long. The germline gives CDR1 SGHAT, CDR2 FQNNGV. The CDR3 DNA sequence: TGTGCCAGCAGCTTAGTTCTAGCGGGCCTCGGCTACGAGCAGTACTTC. It is translated as CASSLVLAGLGYEQYF.

A single count supports this clone. The V call is TRBV18, the J call TRBJ2-3; D might be TRBD2 (6 bases). Trimming shortened V by 4 bases and J by 6 bases, and 11 bases separated the two germline ends. The CDR3 contains 13 residues. Germline values: CDR1 KGHSH, CDR2 LQKENI. The CDR3 DNA reads TGTGCCAGCTCACTTGGGAGGACGGATACGCAGTATTTT. Its translation: CASSLGRTDTQYF.

In its sample, this clone was seen once. This chain joins TRBV5-1 and TRBJ2-7; TRBD2 matches 13 bases. Unmatched junction bases numbered 7, after V lost 5 bases and J lost 5 bases. This CDR3 comprises 15 residues. Germline CDR1 SGHRS, CDR2 YFSETQ. The CDR3 here is CASSSGLAGFDEQYF. The CDR3 DNA is TGCGCCAGCAGTTCGGGACTAGCGGGGTTTGACGAGCAGTACTTC.

CDR3 in amino acids: CASSRGGRTYEQYF. The CDR3 DNA reads as TGTGCCAGCAGCCGCGGGGGTAGGACCTACGAGCAGTACTTC. The gene calls are TRBV7-9 and TRBJ2-7; 7 nucleotides agree with TRBD2. The CDR3 spans 14 residues. V dropped 5 bases and J dropped 2; count of bases not matched to a gene: 6. Germline V gives CDR1 SEHNR, CDR2 FQNEAQ (reference sequence).

The chain carries TRBV5-4 and TRBJ2-1; 9 bases align to TRBD2. The germline V gene encodes CDR1 SGHNT and CDR2 YYREEE (reference sequence). This CDR3 region has 14 residues. J was trimmed by 6 bases and V by 3 bases; bases with no gene match: 4. CDR3 amino acids: CASSSGTSPNEQFF. CDR3 nucleotide sequence: TGTGCCAGCAGCTCCGGGACTAGCCCCAATGAGCAGTTCTTC.

The chain uses TRBV18 and TRBJ2-3; tentatively, D is TRBD1 (6 bases). Germline CDR1 KGHSH, CDR2 LQKENI. This CDR3 is built from 16 residues. Trimming removed 2 bases from V and 2 bases from J, with 14 bases in between. In DNA, the CDR3 is TGTGCCAGCTCACCAGGGGTCACAGGGAACACAGATACGCAGTATTTT. The encoded protein is CASSPGVTGNTDTQYF.

The chain is built from TRBV5-1 and TRBJ2-1; 8 bases align to TRBD2. Losses at the gene ends were 3 bases for V and 10 bases for J; bases not matched to a gene: 9. The CDR3 covers 14 residues. Germline-derived CDR1 and CDR2 are SGHRS and YFSETQ. The CDR3 is CASSSAGAIGEQFF. The CDR3 coding sequence is TGCGCCAGCAGCTCAGCGGGGGCAATCGGGGAGCAGTTCTTC. The whole variable domain, filled in from reference TRBV5-1 and TRBJ2-1, reads KAGVTQTPRYLIKTRGQQVTLSCSPISGHRSVSWYQQTPGQGLQFLFEYFSETQRNKGNFPGRFSGRQFSNSRSEMNVSTLELGDSALYLCASSSAGAIGEQFFGPGTRLTVL.

V and J are TRBV11-2 and TRBJ2-7; no clear D. V lost 3 bases, J lost 3 bases, and 12 bases lay in between. The germline gives CDR1 SGHAT, CDR2 FQNNGV. The CDR3 is made up of 14 amino acids. The CDR3 here is CASSFGGTNYEQYF. CDR3 nucleotides: TGTGCCAGCAGCTTTGGCGGAACCAACTACGAGCAGTACTTC.

The rearrangement uses TRBV5-1 and TRBJ2-1; D not certain. Between the trimmed V and J ends, which lost 2 bases and 0 bases, there was a span of 6 bases. Germline V gives CDR1 SGHRS, CDR2 YFSETQ. The length of the CDR3 is 14 residues. Here the CDR3 reads CASSFSSSYNEQFF. The CDR3 DNA sequence: TGCGCCAGCAGCTTTTCGAGCTCCTACAATGAGCAGTTCTTC.

The chain recombines TRBV6-6 with TRBJ1-3; weak D call: TRBD1 (5 bases). Germline V gene lookup returns CDR1 MNHNY and CDR2 SVGAGI (reference sequence). The V end lost 6 bases, the J end lost 1 base, and 10 bases lay between the germline ends. The CDR3 covers 14 residues. CDR3 nucleotide sequence: TGTGCCAGCAGAGGCCAGGGTTCTGGAAACACCATATATTTT. Translating gives CASRGQGSGNTIYF.

J is TRBJ2-1 and V is TRBV15; D ambiguous. CDR1 is LNHNV, CDR2 YYDKDF, per germline (reference sequence). The CDR3 consists of 16 residues. V was cut by 0 bases and J by 2 bases, with 11 bases left in between. The CDR3 region is CATSRDVLSPYNEQFF. CDR3 nucleotides: TGTGCCACCAGCAGAGATGTACTTTCCCCCTACAATGAGCAGTTCTTC.

The chain combines TRBV6-1 with TRBJ2-5; 8 nucleotides align to TRBD1. CDR3 length equals 13 residues. The ends lost 2 bases at V and 6 bases at J; junction bases unmatched: 2. Germline loops: CDR1 MNHNS, CDR2 SASEGT. The CDR3 sequence is CASSENRGKTQYF. The CDR3, as DNA: TGTGCCAGCAGTGAAAACAGGGGGAAGACCCAGTACTTC.

The V gene is TRBV5-1, the J gene TRBJ2-7; 8 nucleotides match TRBD1. The CDR3 loop spans 15 amino acids. J lost 1 base, V lost 4 bases, and 7 bases had no gene match. CDR1 and CDR2 from the germline V gene are SGHRS and YFSETQ. The CDR3 protein is CASSRRTGRSYEQYF. The CDR3 nucleotides read TGCGCCAGCAGCCGCCGGACAGGGAGGTCCTACGAGCAGTACTTC.

The gene calls are TRBV10-3 and TRBJ2-5, with 7 positions matching TRBD1. CDR3 length: 16 residues. V shed 5 bases, J shed 7 bases, and the junction held 16 bases outside the gene matches. CDR1 and CDR2 (germline): ENHRY, SYGVKD. The CDR3 bases are TGTGCCATCAGTCCTACGGACAGGCAAACCATAGGGACCCAGTACTTC. Amino acid sequence: CAISPTDRQTIGTQYF.

V is TRBV7-3 and J is TRBJ2-1; 10 nucleotides align to TRBD2. With 6 bases clipped from V and 9 bases from J, the junction kept 14 bases outside the gene matches. The germline gives CDR1 SGHTA, CDR2 FQGTGA. CDR3 length: 16 amino acids. CDR3 sequence reads: CASSSTSSGRAGEQFF. The CDR3 coding sequence is TGTGCCAGCAGTTCAACCTCTAGCGGGAGAGCCGGTGAGCAGTTCTTC.